This is a list of T cell receptor beta chains from one sample in a study of T cells in Graves' hyperthyroidism and ophthalmopathy. TCRdb re-derived calls from the multiplex PCR reads in MiXCR, one entry per CDR3 protein. The data hold approximately 690,000 distinct CDR3 sequences, with roughly 15% observed a single time. Sequencing was done on a sample of blood. These receptors were taken from a woman in her forties or fifties with Graves' ophthalmopathy. Both conserved end residues are part of each CDR3. D genes are given only for firm matches. Clone size is given for some rows only: seen once, a few or many times, or a class if the clone is expanded.

>-|TRBJ2-2|many|TRBV7-2
TGTGCCAGCAGCGTTCAGTGGTCCGGGGAGCTGTTTTTT
CASSVQWSGELFF
>-|TRBJ1-4|-|TRBV7-9
TGTGCCAGCAGATCGCTCGGGGGCGAAGAGGGTGAAAAACTGTTTTTT
CASRSLGGEEGEKLFF
>-|TRBJ1-1|many|TRBV29-1
TGCAGCGTTGAAAGGGACATCGGCACTGAAGCTTTCTTT
CSVERDIGTEAFF
>TRBD2|TRBJ2-3|many|TRBV12-3/TRBV12-4
TGTGCCAGCAGTCGACTAGCGGGAGGGCGAGATACGCAGTATTTT
CASSRLAGGRDTQYF
>TRBD2|TRBJ2-1|many|TRBV9
TGTGCCAGCAGCGACCCGGGACTAGCGGGACCCGAACATCTGTCCTACAATGAGCAGTTCTTC
CASSDPGLAGPEHLSYNEQFF
>TRBD1|TRBJ1-3|many|TRBV18
TGTGCCAGCTCCCGGGACAGGGCCACCCTAAACACCATATATTTT
CASSRDRATLNTIYF
>TRBD1|TRBJ1-2|many|TRBV7-2
TGTGCCAGCAGTCCTAGACAGGGCTACTATGGCTACACCTTC
CASSPRQGYYGYTF
>TRBD2|TRBJ2-1|many|TRBV12-3/TRBV12-4
TGTGCCAGCAGTTTAGCCCGGCTAGCGGGAATGAGGGGTTATGGACAGTTCTTC
CASSLARLAGMRGYGQFF
>-|TRBJ1-5|-|TRBV5-1
TGCGCCAGCAGCTTAGACGGGGCAGGGCAGCCCCAGCATTTT
CASSLDGAGQPQHF
>-|TRBJ2-5|many|TRBV9
TGTGCCAGCAGCCTCCAGGCGGTGCAAGAGACCCAGTACTTC
CASSLQAVQETQYF
>TRBD1|TRBJ1-1|many|TRBV9
TGTGCCAGCAGCGTCCAGATCGGGACAGATGAAGCTTTCTTT
CASSVQIGTDEAFF
>-|TRBJ2-5|few|TRBV5-1
TGCGCCAGCAGCTTGTTAGGCAATATGGAGACCCAGTACTTC
CASSLLGNMETQYF
>TRBD1|TRBJ2-1|many|TRBV24-1
TGTGCCACCGGCGCTCATGGACAGGGGGCCTACAATGAGCAGTTCTTC
CATGAHGQGAYNEQFF
>-|TRBJ1-5|-|TRBV7-9
TGTGCCACCTTCGCCGACAGAAACAATCAGCCCCAGCATTTT
CATFADRNNQPQHF
>-|TRBJ1-5|few|TRBV19
TGTGCCAGTAGTCCTGGGAAGAGCAATCAGCCCCAGCATTTT
CASSPGKSNQPQHF
>TRBD1|TRBJ2-5|many|TRBV6-1
TGTGCCAGCAGAACTAGACAGGGAATTCAAGAGACCCAGTACTTC
CASRTRQGIQETQYF
>-|TRBJ2-2|many|TRBV7-9
TGTGCCAGCAGCTTAGGTACCGACTCTCCCTCCACCGGGGAGCTGTTTTTT
CASSLGTDSPSTGELFF
>-|TRBJ1-2|many|TRBV20-1
TGCAGTGCTACCAAGGACACCTATGGCTACACCTTC
CSATKDTYGYTF
>-|TRBJ2-1|few|TRBV20-1
TGCAGTTCAAAGCACAGGAGGGCGTCCTACAATGAGCAGTTCTTC
CSSKHRRASYNEQFF
>TRBD2|TRBJ2-7|few|TRBV6-1
TGTGCCAGCAGTTCCTTACTAGCGGGAACCACCCAAGGCGAGCAGTACTTC
CASSSLLAGTTQGEQYF